This entry concerns a single T cell receptor beta chain. Its matching antigen is unknown. As for the donors, each was a healthy bone marrow donor. This entry belongs to a study of cytomegalovirus exposure and HLA in healthy donors. General observations from the study: Association of a missense DCLRE1C variant with TCR beta V- and J-gene trimming was reported in a later analysis.

Both 60 Vbeta primers and 13 Jbeta primers went into the PCR. Authors' data handling: Later reanalysis found tens of millions of unique TCR beta chains, roughly 9.9 million of them shared. Assay: immunoSEQ multiplex PCR; the TCRdb copy retains only in-frame clones and omits some. V and J calls and clone size are as listed in that table; D and trimming were resolved from the DNA. The sample lists approximately 120,000 clones, approximately 73% occurring once. CDR3 length: 17 residues. J gave up 3 bases and V 1 base, and 6 bases lay outside the gene matches. Germline V gene sequence: CDR1 SGHTS, CDR2 YDEGEE.

The source of this sequence is a man aged 35 to 55 in good health and CMV-seronegative. The sequenced sample was PBMCs. The J gene is TRBJ2-2, the V gene TRBV5-8; TRBD1 matches 10 bases. The CDR3 here is CASSLTGQGLDTGELFF. In DNA, the CDR3 is TGTGCCAGCAGCTTGACGGGACAGGGGCTCGACACCGGGGAGCTGTTTTTT. The variable domain in full, completed from reference TRBV5-8 and TRBJ2-2, reads EAGVTQSPTHLIKTRGQQATLRCSPISGHTSVYWYQQALGLGLQFLLWYDEGEERNRGNFPPRFSGRQFPNYSSELNVNALELEDSALYLCASSLTGQGLDTGELFFGEGSRLTVL.